One TCR beta chain is described in this entry. Its antigen is unidentified. The sample originates from a study of vaccination and CD4 T cells after COVID-19. Across the whole study: The stimulating agents, overlapping spike peptides, came from SARS-CoV-2, HCoV-NL63, HCoV-OC43 and HCoV-229E.

Treatment meaning: roughly 11-day PBMC culture with coronavirus spike peptide pools or control peptides (ViraFEST assay). Study-wide results and limits: Vaccine-specific clones in convalescent patients were spike mono-reactive in 304 of 307 cases.

The ends lost 0 bases at V and 8 bases at J; junction bases unmatched: 9. Germline CDR1 SGHDN, CDR2 FVKESK. This CDR3 region has 16 residues. Sequencing of the DNA from cultured CD4+ T cells was carried out with the Oncomine TCR Beta short-read assay. TCRdb redid the calling of the PCR reads with MiXCR, one entry per CDR3 protein. The sample contains some 15,000 distinct CDR3 sequences, roughly 22% of which appear only once. The chain carries TRBV14 and TRBJ2-1; TRBD2 aligns across 8 bases. This receptor was obtained from a human donor who received a COVID-19 vaccine. The sequences come from CD4+ T cells from blood, cultured in vitro, collected before SARS-CoV-2 vaccination. CDR3 bases: TGTGCCAGCAGCCAAGATTGGGGCAGGCGGGGGGATGAGCAGTTCTTC. Its translation is CASSQDWGRRGDEQFF.